The clone carrying this T cell receptor (beta chain) was counted ten times or more. As yet, its antigen is unknown. The unsorted libraries were generated from a total of 2 million PBMCs, which had been stored in RNAlater at -80 C. The data were obtained in a study of neurological immune-mediated disorders. Study-wide points: The greatest degree of TCR clonal expansion was observed in HTLV-1-associated myelopathy, with the lowest in multiple sclerosis, below that of healthy controls.

V lost 6 bases to trimming and J lost 3 bases, with 16 bases between them. CDR1 MDHEN and CDR2 SYDVKM come from the germline V gene. The CDR3 is made up of 15 amino acids. The cDNA was synthesized by 5'RACE incorporating 10-nucleotide random UMIs. Per sequencing run, 15-18 subjects together gave over 160 million TCR-beta sequences. TCRdb used MiXCR to reprocess the 5' RACE reads, holding one entry per CDR3 protein. The sample lists about 59,000 distinct CDR3 sequences, approximately 12% occurring once. What was sequenced was PBMCs. V and J are TRBV28 and TRBJ2-3; TRBD1 might be the D (6 bases). This receptor was identified in a woman in her fifties or sixties with HTLV-1-associated myelopathy (HAM/TSP). CDR3 DNA: TGTGCCAGCAGCAGCCCCCAGGGACATACAGATACGCAGTATTTT. This sequence encodes CASSSPQGHTDTQYF.